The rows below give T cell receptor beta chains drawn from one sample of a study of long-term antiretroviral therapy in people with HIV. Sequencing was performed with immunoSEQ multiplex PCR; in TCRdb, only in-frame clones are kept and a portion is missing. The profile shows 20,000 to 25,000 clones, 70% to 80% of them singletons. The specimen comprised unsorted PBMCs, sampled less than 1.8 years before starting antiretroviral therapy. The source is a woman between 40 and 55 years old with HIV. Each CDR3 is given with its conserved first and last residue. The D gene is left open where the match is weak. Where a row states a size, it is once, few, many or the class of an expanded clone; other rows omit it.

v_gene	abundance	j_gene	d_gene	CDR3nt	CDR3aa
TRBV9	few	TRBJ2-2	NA	TGTGCCAGCAGCGCTCGAGACGGACAATGGGGGGAGCTGTTTTTT	CASSARDGQWGELFF
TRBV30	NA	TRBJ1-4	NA	TGTGCCTGGACCCACAGCTGGGGCGAAAAACTGTTTTTT	CAWTHSWGEKLFF
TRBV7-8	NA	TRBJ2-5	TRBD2	TGTGCCAGCAGCTCCGGACTAGCGGGGGCTAGAGAGACCCAGTACTTC	CASSSGLAGARETQYF
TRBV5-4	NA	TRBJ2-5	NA	TGTGCCAGCACCGTAGGGTGGGGGTCTCTGGAGACCCAGTACTTC	CASTVGWGSLETQYF
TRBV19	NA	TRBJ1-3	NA	TGTGCCAGTAGTCCAGAGGACTCCCGTTCTGGAAACACCATATATTTT	CASSPEDSRSGNTIYF
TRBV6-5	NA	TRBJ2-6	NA	TGTGCCAGCAGTTGGGACGGCTCTGGGGCCAACGTCCTGACTTTC	CASSWDGSGANVLTF
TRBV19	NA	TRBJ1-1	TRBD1	TGTGCCAGTAGTAGAGGGACAGGCGGTGAAGCTTTCTTT	CASSRGTGGEAFF
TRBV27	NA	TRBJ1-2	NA	TGTGCCAGCAGTACCCGCGCCCGGGACTATGGCTACACCTTC	CASSTRARDYGYTF
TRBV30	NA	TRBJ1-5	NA	TGTGCCTGGAGTGGCAGCTACAATCAGCCCCAGCATTTT	CAWSGSYNQPQHF
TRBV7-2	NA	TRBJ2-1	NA	TGTGCCAGCAGCTGGGGATTAGTGGTATACAATGAGCAGTTCTTC	CASSWGLVVYNEQFF
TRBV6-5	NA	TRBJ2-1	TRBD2	TGTGCCAGCAGTCTCGGGACTAGCGGCCATCGGGAGCAGTTCTTC	CASSLGTSGHREQFF
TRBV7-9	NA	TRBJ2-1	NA	TGTGCCAGCAGCTTAGCCGAGGTTTACAATGAGCAGTTCTTC	CASSLAEVYNEQFF
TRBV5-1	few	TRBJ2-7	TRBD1	TGCGCCAGCAGCCACTCGGGGACAGGGACCTACGAGCAGTACTTC	CASSHSGTGTYEQYF
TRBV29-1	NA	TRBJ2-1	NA	TGCAGCTCAAGCACGGGCAATGAGCAGTTCTTC	CSSSTGNEQFF
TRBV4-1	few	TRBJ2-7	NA	TGCGCCAGCAGCCAAGATTGGGGTACCCCTTCCTACGAGCAGTACTTC	CASSQDWGTPSYEQYF
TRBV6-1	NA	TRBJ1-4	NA	TGTGCCAGCAGTGGGTTTAGCCGGGCTGAAAAACTGTTTTTT	CASSGFSRAEKLFF
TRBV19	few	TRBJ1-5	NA	TGTGCCAGTACAGACGATCAGCTTAGCAATCAGCCCCAGCATTTT	CASTDDQLSNQPQHF
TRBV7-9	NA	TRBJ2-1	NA	TGTGCCAGCACCCCCAGCTGGCATGAGCAGTTCTTC	CASTPSWHEQFF
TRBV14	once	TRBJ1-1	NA	TGTGCCAGCAGCCAAGATTGGGGAAGAGATGTGAACACTGAAGCTTTCTTT	CASSQDWGRDVNTEAFF
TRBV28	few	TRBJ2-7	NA	TGTGCCAGCGGCCTTTACGAGCAGTACTTC	CASGLYEQYF
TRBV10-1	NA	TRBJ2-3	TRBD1	TGCGCCAGCAGTGAGTCGACAGGGGATACGCAGTATTTT	CASSESTGDTQYF
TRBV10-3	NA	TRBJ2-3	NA	TGTGCCATCAAAGATAGCACAGATACGCAGTATTTT	CAIKDSTDTQYF
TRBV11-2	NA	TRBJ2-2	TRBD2	TGTGCCAGCAGCTCGCAGACTAGCGGACTCACCGGGGAGCTGTTTTTT	CASSSQTSGLTGELFF
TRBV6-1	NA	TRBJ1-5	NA	TGTGCCAGCAGCGAAGGGGCGGGAAGCAATCAGCCCCAGCATTTT	CASSEGAGSNQPQHF
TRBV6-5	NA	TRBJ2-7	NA	TGTGCCAGCAGAGGCCGTTTACCCCCAGCCTACGAGCAGTACTTC	CASRGRLPPAYEQYF
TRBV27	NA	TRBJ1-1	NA	TGTGCCAGCAGTTCATCCGGGACACGGGGGAGAAAAGCTTTCTTT	CASSSSGTRGRKAFF
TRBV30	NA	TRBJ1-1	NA	TGTGCCTGGATCCCGGACAGCGTGAACACTGAAGCTTTCTTT	CAWIPDSVNTEAFF
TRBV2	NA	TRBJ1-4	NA	TGTGCCAGCAGTGTTACAGGCTATAATGAAAAACTGTTTTTT	CASSVTGYNEKLFF
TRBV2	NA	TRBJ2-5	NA	TGTGCCAGCAGTGGCAAAACAGGGTTCCAAGAGACCCAGTACTTC	CASSGKTGFQETQYF
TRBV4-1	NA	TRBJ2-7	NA	TGCGCCAGCAGCCAAGAAATAACAAGGATGGCAGGGGCCTACGAGCAGTACTTC	CASSQEITRMAGAYEQYF
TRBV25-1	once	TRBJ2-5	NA	TGTGCCAGCAGTGAATTAGGCGACAGGACCCAGTACTTC	CASSELGDRTQYF
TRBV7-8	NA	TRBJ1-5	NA	TGTGCCAGCAGCTTAGCTAGTGGCGGTACGTCCCAGCATTTT	CASSLASGGTSQHF
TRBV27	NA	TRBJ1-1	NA	TGTGCCAGCAGTCTCTCATCGTACCCGAACACTGAAGCTTTCTTT	CASSLSSYPNTEAFF
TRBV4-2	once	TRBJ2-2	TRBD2	TGTGCCAGCAGCCAAGGACTAGCGGGCACCGGGGAGCTGTTTTTT	CASSQGLAGTGELFF
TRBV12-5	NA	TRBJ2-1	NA	TGTGCTAGTGGTCCAGCCTCGGCATGGAATGAGCAGTTCTTC	CASGPASAWNEQFF
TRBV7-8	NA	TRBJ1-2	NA	TGTGCCAGCAGCTTAGGACCGGACTATGGCTACACCTTC	CASSLGPDYGYTF
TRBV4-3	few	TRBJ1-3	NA	TGCGCCAGCAGCCCTCGGCTCGGGGGCGACGGTTCTGGAAACACCATATATTTT	CASSPRLGGDGSGNTIYF
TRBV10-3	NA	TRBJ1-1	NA	TGTGCCATCAGTGACGGCCCGAACACTGAAGCTTTCTTT	CAISDGPNTEAFF
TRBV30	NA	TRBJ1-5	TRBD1	TGTGCCTGGGGACAGGCTTTTCAGCCCCAGCATTTT	CAWGQAFQPQHF
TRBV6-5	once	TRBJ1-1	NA	TGTGCCAGCAGTTACGAGGCAGGGATGAACACTGAAGCTTTCTTT	CASSYEAGMNTEAFF
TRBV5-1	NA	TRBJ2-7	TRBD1	TGCGCCAGCAGCCCCGGCTCCGGGACAGTTTACGAGCAGTACTTC	CASSPGSGTVYEQYF
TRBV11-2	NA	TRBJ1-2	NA	TGTGCCAGCAGCTTAGGCGGCCGGGTCGGCGGTAACTATGGCTACACCTTC	CASSLGGRVGGNYGYTF
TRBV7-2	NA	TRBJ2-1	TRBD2	TGTGCCAGCGGCGGGAGAGGGGATGAGCAGTTCTTC	CASGGRGDEQFF
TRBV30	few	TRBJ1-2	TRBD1	TGTGCCTGGAGGGAACAGGGGAGTGTGGGTGGCTACACCTTC	CAWREQGSVGGYTF
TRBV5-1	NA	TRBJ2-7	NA	TGCGCCAGCAGCTTGATGGACGAGCAGTACTTC	CASSLMDEQYF
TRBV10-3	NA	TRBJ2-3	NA	TGTGCCATCAGTGTCGGGGCTAGCACAGATACGCAGTATTTT	CAISVGASTDTQYF
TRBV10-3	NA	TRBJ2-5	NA	TGTGCCATCAGTCGCGCACAAGAGACCCAGTACTTC	CAISRAQETQYF
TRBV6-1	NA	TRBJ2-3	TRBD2	TGTGCCAGCCGGGACTACACAGATACGCAGTATTTT	CASRDYTDTQYF
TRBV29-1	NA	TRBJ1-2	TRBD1	TGCAGCGTTGGGACAGGGAACGACTATGGCTACACCTTC	CSVGTGNDYGYTF
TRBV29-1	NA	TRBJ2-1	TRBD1	TGCAGCCACAGGGGGCCAGTATGGGATGAGCAGTTCTTC	CSHRGPVWDEQFF